The 10 T cell receptor beta chains in this list originate from one sample, sequenced in a study of blood T cell repertoires in COVID-19. This table comes from immunoSEQ multiplex PCR, and its TCRdb copy is limited to in-frame clones, with some not included. Altogether some 150,000 clones are present, about 86% being singletons, with the ten largest covering 8.5% to 9%. The specimen sequenced was peripheral blood. These receptors came from a woman aged 45-60 years with active or convalescent COVID-19.

This clone was detected once. The J gene is TRBJ1-5, the V gene TRBV30; 7 bases line up with TRBD1. The CDR3 is 14 amino acids. The junction had 8 bases not matched to a gene; V was cut back by 2 bases and J by 7 bases. Germline V gives CDR1 GTSNPN, CDR2 SVGIG (reference sequence). CDR3 region: CAWSLDRASQPQHF. The CDR3 region has the DNA TGTGCCTGGAGTTTAGACAGGGCTTCACAGCCCCAGCATTTT.

In its sample, this clone was seen a few times. The V gene is TRBV21-1, the J gene TRBJ2-5; no DNA check was done on the table's D call, TRBD2. TRBV21-1 is noted as a pseudogene. The CDR3 loop spans 18 amino acids. In nucleotides, the CDR3 is TGTGCCAGCAGCAAGAAGGGACTACTTCGAAGCCCCCAAGAGACCCAGTACTTC. Encoded protein: CASSKKGLLRSPQETQYF.

The rearrangement links TRBV28 to TRBJ1-2; tentative D call: TRBD1 (6 bases). Trimming left V 6 bases short and J 5 bases short, with 13 bases between. CDR1 is MDHEN and CDR2 is SYDVKM in the germline V gene. The CDR3 consists of 13 residues. The CDR3 reads CASSPQGLYGYTF. DNA of the CDR3: TGTGCCAGCAGCCCTCAGGGGCTTTATGGCTACACCTTC.

The chain joins TRBV6-5 to TRBJ2-7; TRBD2 matches at 11 bases. The CDR3 runs to 14 residues. Per germline, CDR1 MNHEY and CDR2 SVGAGI. J gave up 6 bases and V 7 bases, and 8 bases lay outside the gene matches. The CDR3 DNA is TGTGCCAGCACCCAACTAGCGGGAGAAGCCGAGCAGTACTTC. It specifies CASTQLAGEAEQYF.

The CDR3 protein is CASSRQGVYGYTF. DNA of the CDR3: TGTGCCAGCAGTCGACAGGGCGTCTATGGCTACACCTTC. This chain connects TRBV6-5 to TRBJ1-2; 7 bases are a match to TRBD1. This CDR3 contains 13 residues. J was trimmed by 4 bases and V by 5 bases; bases with no gene match: 4. Germline CDR1 is MNHEY and CDR2 is SVGAGI.

This rearrangement joins TRBV5-1 to TRBJ1-2, with TRBD1 matching over 7 bases. The CDR3 sequence is 15 residues long. Per germline, CDR1 SGHRS and CDR2 YFSETQ. V shed 1 base and J 1 base; nucleotides not matched to a gene: 4. The CDR3 region is CASSLRQGINYGYTF. CDR3 sequence (DNA): TGCGCCAGCAGCTTGCGACAGGGTATTAACTATGGCTACACCTTC.

This clone was detected a few times. The J gene is TRBJ1-5, the V gene TRBV28; TRBD1 might be the D (6 bases). The germline gives CDR1 MDHEN, CDR2 SYDVKM. Trimming removed 3 bases from V and 3 bases from J, with 12 bases in between. There are 15 residues in the CDR3. This chain's CDR3 is CASSFVDSVNQPQHF. CDR3 sequence (DNA): TGTGCCAGCAGTTTCGTGGACAGCGTCAATCAGCCCCAGCATTTT.

This chain links TRBV10-2 with TRBJ2-1; a possible D gene is TRBD1 (6 bases). Trimming left V 2 bases short and J 8 bases short, with 16 bases between. Per germline, CDR1 WSHSY and CDR2 SAAADI. The CDR3 spans 15 residues. The CDR3 DNA sequence: TGCGCCAGCAGTGAGGGGGACACCCGTGGCGATGAGCAGTTCTTC. It codes for CASSEGDTRGDEQFF.

CDR3 in amino acids: CASSLLAGDGELFF. The CDR3 region has the DNA TGTGCCAGCAGTCTCCTAGCGGGGGACGGGGAGCTGTTTTTT. V and J are TRBV27 and TRBJ2-2, with 10 bases fitting TRBD2. The CDR3 is 14 residues long. V lost 5 bases and J lost 7; bases outside the gene matches: 4. Germline V gene lookup returns CDR1 MNHEY and CDR2 SMNVEV (reference sequence).

The V call is TRBV13, the J call TRBJ2-7; 7 nucleotides agree with TRBD1. V was clipped by 5 bases and J by 0 bases; unmatched bases: 13. Germline V gene lookup returns CDR1 PRHDT and CDR2 FYEKMQ (reference sequence). The length of the CDR3 is 17 residues. CDR3 protein: CASSGILGQESSYEQYF. Here the CDR3 DNA reads TGTGCCAGCAGCGGAATACTAGGACAGGAAAGCTCCTACGAGCAGTACTTC.